What follows describes a single T cell receptor beta chain. This entry comes from a study of T cells in Graves' hyperthyroidism and ophthalmopathy. Uncontrolled infection, other autoimmune disease, pregnancy or lactation excluded patients. RNA transcripts provided the source from which TCR beta CDR3 regions were amplified. First-round RT-PCR targeting the TCR CDR3 was performed with the HTBI primer set. TCRdb re-called the multiplex PCR reads through MiXCR, storing one row per CDR3 protein. The sample includes a few hundred thousand distinct CDR3 sequences, approximately 49% of them seen just once. Germline assignment: CDR1 ENHRY and CDR2 SYGVKD. The CDR3 contains 18 residues. Trimming pared 2 bases from V and 12 bases from J, leaving 31 bases between.

Sequencing was performed on peripheral blood or thyroid tissue (not recorded which). The chain employs TRBV10-3 and TRBJ1-2; D possibly corresponds to TRBD1 (5 bases). This TCR was sampled from an adult woman with Graves' disease, either hyperthyroidism or ophthalmopathy (not recorded which). CDR3 region: CAISEPTGRMPTGSGNTF. The CDR3 DNA is TGTGCCATCAGTGAGCCGACGGGACGGATGCCCACGGGAAGTGGAAACACCTTC.